Each of the 19 T cell receptor beta chains below was sequenced from the same sample in a study of shared clonotypes between healthy human individuals. Method: immunoSEQ multiplex PCR; TCRdb's copy keeps in-frame clones and lacks some. The table lists over a million clones, 65% to 75% of them singletons. The sample consisted of memory CD4+ T cells sorted from blood. Subset noted: CD45RA-negative fraction. The origin of the receptors is a man in his late teens or twenties in good health.

This clone was seen a few times. The J gene is TRBJ2-7, the V gene TRBV5-1, with no clear D. CDR1 and CDR2 (germline): SGHRS, YFSETQ. The length of the CDR3 is 14 residues. Trimming cost V 0 bases and J 3 bases, with 10 bases left between them. CDR3 residues: CASSLGRANYEQYF. As DNA, the CDR3 is TGCGCCAGCAGCTTGGGCCGGGCCAACTACGAGCAGTACTTC.

This chain uses TRBV2 with TRBJ2-5; D gene unclear. This CDR3 is 13 amino acids long. Trimming removed 6 bases from V and 5 bases from J, with 13 bases in between. Germline-derived CDR1 and CDR2 are SNHLY and FYNNEI. This chain's CDR3 is CASSPEPTETQYF. CDR3 coding DNA: TGTGCCAGCAGCCCGGAGCCGACTGAGACCCAGTACTTC.

This clone was seen only once. The CDR3 coding sequence is TGTGCCAGCAGCTTGACAACTACGGGTGGTGGTGAAGCTTTCTTT. Translation: CASSLTTTGGGEAFF. The J gene is TRBJ1-1, the V gene TRBV5-4; D is unresolved. The V gene's germline CDR1 is SGHNT and CDR2 YYREEE (reference sequence). The CDR3 length is 15 residues. The ends were cut back, 1 base at V and 7 bases at J, with 17 bases in the middle. The variable domain in full, with the rest retrieved from reference TRBV5-4 and TRBJ1-1, is ETGVTQSPTHLIKTRGQQVTLRCSSQSGHNTVSWYQQALGQGPQFIFQYYREEENGRGNFPPRFSGLQFPNYSSELNVNALELDDSALYLCASSLTTTGGGEAFFGQGTRLTVV.

The chain links TRBV6-5 to TRBJ1-1, with 8 bases matching TRBD1. V shed 7 bases and J 0 bases; nucleotides not matched to a gene: 7. There are 15 residues in the CDR3. The germline CDR1 and CDR2 sequences are MNHEY and SVGAGI. The CDR3 sequence is CASIGTGFLNTEAFF. For the CDR3, the DNA is TGTGCCAGCATAGGGACAGGCTTTTTGAACACTGAAGCTTTCTTT.

The chain is built from TRBV5-4 and TRBJ2-4; D is perhaps TRBD1 (6 bases). Germline loops: CDR1 SGHNT, CDR2 YYREEE (reference sequence). The CDR3 is 12 amino acids. Trimming shortened V by 3 bases and J by 6 bases, and 7 bases separated the two germline ends. The CDR3 region has the DNA TGTGCCAGCAGCTCGGACAGAAACATTCAGTACTTC. Protein: CASSSDRNIQYF. The variable domain in full, completed from reference TRBV5-4 and TRBJ2-4, reads ETGVTQSPTHLIKTRGQQVTLRCSSQSGHNTVSWYQQALGQGPQFIFQYYREEENGRGNFPPRFSGLQFPNYSSELNVNALELDDSALYLCASSSDRNIQYFGAGTRLSVL.

This chain connects TRBV9 to TRBJ2-2; D is unclear. V was cut by 4 bases and J by 0 bases, with 13 bases left in between. The CDR3 spans 16 residues. Germline V CDR1 and CDR2: SGDLS, YYNGEE. CDR3 protein: CASSPEASANTGELFF. DNA of the CDR3: TGTGCCAGCAGCCCCGAGGCTTCCGCGAACACCGGGGAGCTGTTTTTT.

The rearrangement uses TRBV4-1 and TRBJ2-3; no firm D call. CDR1 MGHRA and CDR2 YSYEKL come from the germline V gene. The V gene lost 2 bases and the J gene lost 4 bases, with 13 bases spanning the gap. This CDR3 region has 15 residues. CDR3 bases: TGCGCCAGCAGCCAATTGGGCCAGGCGGCAGATACGCAGTATTTT. Translating it yields CASSQLGQAADTQYF.

The gene calls are TRBV7-6 and TRBJ2-1, with 7 bases lining up with TRBD1. The CDR3 loop spans 16 amino acids. CDR1 is SGHVS, CDR2 FNYEAQ, per germline. J gave up 8 bases and V 4 bases, and 14 bases lay outside the gene matches. The CDR3, as DNA: TGTGCCAGCAGCTCCGCCGCAGACAGGGCTGTAGATGAGCAGTTCTTC. Amino acid sequence: CASSSAADRAVDEQFF.

V usage is TRBV28 and J usage is TRBJ2-4, with 12 bases matching TRBD2. V lost 3 bases and J lost 2; bases outside the gene matches: 11. Germline V lookup: CDR1 MDHEN, CDR2 SYDVKM. The CDR3 has 19 residues. The CDR3, as DNA: TGTGCCAGCAGTTTGCCTAGCGGGGGGGCCATGCTAACCAAAAACATTCAGTACTTC. Protein: CASSLPSGGAMLTKNIQYF. The full variable domain, with the rest looked up from reference TRBV28 and TRBJ2-4, is DVKVTQSSRYLVKRTGEKVFLECVQDMDHENMFWYRQDPGLGLRLIYFSYDVKMKEKGDIPEGYSVSREKKERFSLILESASTNQTSMYLCASSLPSGGAMLTKNIQYFGAGTRLSVL.

This clone came up once. V gene TRBV6-5 combines with J gene TRBJ1-2; possible D gene TRBD1, 5 bases. Germline CDR1 reads MNHEY; CDR2 reads SVGAGI. V was pared by 6 bases and J by 5 bases, with 16 bases between. The length of the CDR3 is 14 residues. The CDR3 region is CASRGSGEVYGYTF. CDR3 nucleotides: TGTGCCAGCAGAGGATCGGGGGAGGTATATGGCTACACCTTC.

Points on this clone: Other DNA sequences from this sample encode an identical CDR3 as well. The chain employs TRBV5-1 and TRBJ2-5, with TRBD2 as a possible D gene (7 bases). V shed 2 bases and J shed 5 bases, with 13 bases lying between them. Per germline, CDR1 SGHRS and CDR2 YFSETQ. The CDR3 length is 14 residues. CDR3 bases: TGCGCCAGCAGCTTATCGGGGGGCGGGGAGACCCAGTACTTC. Its protein product is CASSLSGGGETQYF.

The rearrangement joins TRBV18 to TRBJ2-5; 8 bases are a match to TRBD1. The CDR3 runs to 14 residues. Looked up from germline, CDR1 is KGHSH and CDR2 is LQKENI. Trimming removed 6 bases from V and 4 bases from J; junction bases left unmatched: 7. The CDR3 spells CASSTTGVRETQYF. The CDR3 DNA reads TGTGCCAGCTCCACGACAGGGGTGAGAGAGACCCAGTACTTC.

About this clone itself: The sample contains more than one DNA sequence encoding this CDR3. The chain employs TRBV20-1 and TRBJ2-3; D uncertain. The CDR3 is 11 residues long. The V end was cut by 3 bases, the J end by 3 bases, with 4 bases between. Germline CDR1 is DFQATT and CDR2 is SNEGSKA (reference sequence). The DNA for the CDR3 is TGCAGTGCTAGTGTGACAGATACGCAGTATTTT. This translates into CSASVTDTQYF.

V is TRBV7-6 and J is TRBJ2-7; no reliable D call. Trimming removed 8 bases at V and 2 bases at J, with 7 bases between. Germline V gene lookup returns CDR1 SGHVS and CDR2 FNYEAQ. The CDR3 is 11 residues long. CDR3 region: CASAQAYEQYF. The CDR3 DNA sequence: TGTGCCAGCGCCCAGGCCTACGAGCAGTACTTC.

The chain couples TRBV9 to TRBJ2-2; 14 positions match TRBD2. This CDR3 region has 17 residues. V was clipped by 4 bases and J by 3 bases; unmatched bases: 5. Germline V gene lookup returns CDR1 SGDLS and CDR2 YYNGEE. The CDR3 protein is CASSTGLAGDYTGELFF. The CDR3, as DNA: TGTGCCAGCAGCACGGGACTAGCGGGAGACTACACCGGGGAGCTGTTTTTT.

Regarding this clone: The sample contains more than one DNA sequence encoding this CDR3. V is TRBV11-3 and J is TRBJ2-3; TRBD1 is a possible D gene (5 bases). Germline CDR1 SGHNT, CDR2 YENEEA. V was clipped by 0 bases and J by 4 bases, with 11 bases between them. There are 15 residues in the CDR3. CDR3 coding DNA: TGTGCCAGCAGCTTAGATGGGGCAGGCGCAGATACGCAGTATTTT. Amino acids: CASSLDGAGADTQYF.

The genes are TRBV11-3 and TRBJ1-5; no definite D call. V shed 1 base and J shed 7 bases, with 14 bases lying between them. CDR1 and CDR2 from the germline V gene are SGHNT and YENEEA. This CDR3 has 15 amino acids. As DNA, the CDR3 is TGTGCCAGCAGCTTAGCGTTGGCAGGCGGACAGCCCCAGCATTTT. Protein product: CASSLALAGGQPQHF.

This clone was counted ten times or more. The chain carries TRBV4-2 and TRBJ2-5; a possible D gene is TRBD1 (6 bases). CDR3 length: 13 amino acids. Trimming stripped 4 bases from V and 4 bases from J, with 10 bases between. Germline assignment: CDR1 LGHNA and CDR2 YNFKEQ. This chain's CDR3 is CASSREGGETQYF. The CDR3 DNA reads as TGTGCCAGCAGCCGTGAAGGGGGAGAGACCCAGTACTTC.

The chain recombines TRBV10-3 with TRBJ2-1, with D unresolved. Trimming removed 3 bases from V and 6 bases from J, with 9 bases in between. In germline, CDR1 is ENHRY, CDR2 SYGVKD. The length of the CDR3 is 13 residues. The CDR3 is CAISDGDPNEQFF. The CDR3 DNA reads TGTGCCATCAGTGATGGGGATCCCAATGAGCAGTTCTTC.